The 22 T cell receptor beta chains reported below all come from one sample, sequenced in a study of response to subunit inactivated influenza vaccine. TCRdb passed the RT-PCR reads through MiXCR, listing each CDR3 protein once. The sample consists of approximately 500,000 distinct CDR3 sequences, over 10% of them appearing once. Sequenced here: PBMCs from blood, sampled 40 to 50 days after vaccination. All receptors derive from a middle-aged man who received an inactivated influenza vaccine.

This clonotype showed up just a few times. The chain employs TRBV6-1 and TRBJ2-5; 14 nucleotides match TRBD2. V shed 5 bases and J 7 bases; nucleotides not matched to a gene: 6. The CDR3 length is 15 residues. Germline V gene data show CDR1 as MNHNS and CDR2 as SASEGT. The CDR3 DNA follows: TGTGCCAGCAGTCAGGGACTAGCGGGGGTCGGGACCCAGTACTTC. Its translation is CASSQGLAGVGTQYF.

This clonotype has a count of ten or more. This chain joins TRBV6-2 or TRBV6-3 and TRBJ2-1; D uncertain. The germline CDR1 and CDR2 sequences are MNHEY and SVGEGT. The CDR3 length is 16 residues. V lost 6 bases and J 2 bases, leaving 17 bases between the germline ends. CDR3 bases: TGTGCCAGCAGATTCCACACGTCTGCAGCCTACAATGAGCAGTTCTTC. This sequence encodes CASRFHTSAAYNEQFF.

This clonotype was observed a few times. This chain uses TRBV2 with TRBJ2-1; a possible D gene is TRBD2 (6 bases). Germline CDR1 reads SNHLY; CDR2 reads FYNNEI. V was cut by 5 bases and J by 0 bases, with 14 bases left in between. The CDR3 contains 16 residues. The CDR3 is CASSSRSGSSYNEQFF. The CDR3 DNA follows: TGTGCCAGCAGTTCCAGATCCGGGAGCTCCTACAATGAGCAGTTCTTC.

At least ten counts were recorded for this clonotype. This chain joins TRBV7-2 and TRBJ1-1, with D perhaps matching TRBD1 (5 bases). This CDR3 spans 15 amino acids. Germline values: CDR1 SGHTA, CDR2 FQGNSA. The V end was cut by 0 bases, the J end by 4 bases, with 12 bases between. CDR3 in DNA: TGTGCCAGCAGCTTAGCCGGGCAGGGTTCCACTGAAGCTTTCTTT. Its protein product is CASSLAGQGSTEAFF.

This clonotype was seen only a few times. This chain links TRBV6-5 with TRBJ2-3, with TRBD2 matching over 12 bases. Germline CDR1 and CDR2: MNHEY and SVGAGI. The CDR3 is made up of 16 amino acids. The J segment lost 4 bases and the V segment lost 7 bases, leaving 9 bases of the junction unmatched. CDR3 residues: CASNWKTSGSPDTQYF. In DNA, the CDR3 is TGTGCCAGCAATTGGAAGACTAGCGGGAGTCCAGATACGCAGTATTTT.

In its sample, this clonotype was seen a few times. This chain links TRBV5-5 with TRBJ1-5, with a weak D call TRBD1 (5 bases). Germline loops: CDR1 SGHKS, CDR2 YYEKEE (reference sequence). The CDR3 is made up of 14 amino acids. V was shortened by 0 bases and J by 6 bases, with 10 bases between the two germline ends. The CDR3 here is CASSLDWGGQPQHF. The CDR3 bases are TGTGCCAGCAGCTTGGATTGGGGCGGTCAGCCCCAGCATTTT.

This clonotype was seen ten or more times. The chain joins TRBV7-9 to TRBJ1-5; D is uncertain. Germline V gene data show CDR1 as SEHNR and CDR2 as FQNEAQ (reference sequence). The CDR3 extends over 12 amino acids. The V gene lost 1 base and the J gene lost 2 bases, with 0 bases spanning the gap. CDR3: CASSLGNQPQHF. CDR3 nucleotide sequence: TGTGCCAGCAGCTTAGGCAATCAGCCCCAGCATTTT.

A remark on this clonotype: This may arise from a read error, as a much more abundant clone is one base away. The rearrangement joins TRBV12-3 or TRBV12-4 to TRBJ2-1, with 9 bases lining up with TRBD1. CDR3 length: 18 amino acids. This chain's CDR3 is CARSSGGQGGEWDNEQFF. The DNA of the CDR3 is TGTGCCCGCAGTTCAGGGGGACAGGGAGGAGAATGGGACAATGAGCAGTTCTTC.

The CDR3 DNA sequence: TGCGCCAGCAGGTCGAGACCTGAGCAGTACTTC. It translates to CASRSRPEQYF. The rearrangement uses TRBV23-1 and TRBJ2-7; D is uncertain. TRBV23-1 is filed as an ORF, its function uncertain. Trimming left V 6 bases short and J 7 bases short, with 10 bases between. This CDR3 is built from 11 residues.

This clonotype turned up a few times. The chain joins TRBV7-3 to TRBJ2-1, with 7 bases aligning to TRBD1. The CDR3 loop spans 15 amino acids. The V gene end was trimmed by 1 base and the J gene end by 3 bases; junction bases not matched to a gene: 3. Germline V gene sequence: CDR1 SGHTA, CDR2 FQGTGA. The CDR3 loop is CASSLNWDSYNEQFF. The CDR3 DNA reads TGTGCCAGCAGCTTAAATTGGGACAGCTACAATGAGCAGTTCTTC.

The sample holds a few counts of this clonotype. CDR3 region: CASSLFGSSGSYEQYF. The CDR3 DNA is TGTGCCAGCAGCTTGTTTGGCTCCTCCGGTTCCTACGAGCAGTACTTC. This chain joins TRBV5-6 and TRBJ2-7; D is unresolved. V was shortened by 1 base and J by 1 base, with 15 bases between the two germline ends. This CDR3 contains 16 residues. CDR1 is SGHDT and CDR2 is YYEEEE in the germline V gene.

The genes are TRBV29-1 and TRBJ1-1; 7 bases agree with TRBD1. The CDR3 loop spans 12 amino acids. CDR1 SQVTM and CDR2 ANQGSEA come from the germline V gene. The V gene end was trimmed by 7 bases and the J gene end by 5 bases; junction bases not matched to a gene: 7. The CDR3 here is CSGGRTGTEAFF. CDR3 DNA sequence: TGCAGCGGGGGGCGGACAGGTACTGAAGCTTTCTTT.

This clonotype was seen at least ten times. The rearrangement uses TRBV29-1 and TRBJ2-1; 9 nucleotides align to TRBD1. Trimming at V came to 5 bases and at J to 7 bases, leaving 9 bases not matched to a gene. The germline V gene encodes CDR1 SQVTM and CDR2 ANQGSEA. The CDR3 contains 14 residues. CDR3 residues: CSVLTRQGGNEQFF. CDR3 DNA sequence: TGCAGCGTTTTAACCCGACAGGGGGGGAATGAGCAGTTCTTC.

In this sample, this clonotype turned up a few times. The gene calls are TRBV3-1 and TRBJ2-7, with D perhaps TRBD1 or TRBD2 (5 bases each). Per germline, CDR1 LGHDT and CDR2 YNNKEL (reference sequence). The V and J ends lost 0 bases and 4 bases respectively, with 13 bases between them. The CDR3 extends over 15 amino acids. The CDR3 bases are TGTGCCAGCAGCCAAGATTACGGGACGGGGTACGAGCAGTACTTC. Translating gives CASSQDYGTGYEQYF.

The chain recombines TRBV20-1 with TRBJ2-3; the D gene could be TRBD1 or TRBD2 (6 bases each). Trimming left V 6 bases short and J 4 bases short, with 20 bases between. This CDR3 contains 15 residues. CDR1 and CDR2 (germline): DFQATT, SNEGSKA (reference sequence). Written as DNA, the CDR3 is TGCAGTGCAGAGGGGGGATGGGGGGTTGCAGATACGCAGTATTTT. Translating it yields CSAEGGWGVADTQYF.

This clonotype showed up many times. The chain carries TRBV12-3 or TRBV12-4 and TRBJ1-2; weak D call: TRBD1 (6 bases). With 6 bases removed from V and 8 bases from J, the gap between germline ends came to 16 bases. CDR3 length: 13 residues. The CDR3 DNA reads as TGTGCCAGCAGGGACAGCCTGGCGTGGGGCTACACCTTC. Protein product: CASRDSLAWGYTF.

V and J are TRBV7-6 and TRBJ2-3; 11 bases line up with TRBD2. Germline V gene lookup returns CDR1 SGHVS and CDR2 FNYEAQ. After removal of 0 bases from V and 2 bases from J, the junction contained 10 bases not matched to a gene. This CDR3 contains 19 residues. Here the CDR3 reads CASSLASILAGAITDTQYF. The CDR3 DNA reads as TGTGCCAGCAGCTTAGCCTCCATACTAGCGGGGGCTATCACAGATACGCAGTATTTT.

J is TRBJ1-2 and V is TRBV20-1; a possible D gene is TRBD1 (6 bases). With 1 base removed from V and 6 bases from J, the gap between germline ends came to 24 bases. Germline CDR1 and CDR2: DFQATT and SNEGSKA (reference sequence). This CDR3 is 17 amino acids long. CDR3 sequence reads: CSARALQPGVVWDGYTF. The CDR3 DNA is TGCAGTGCTAGAGCCTTACAACCAGGGGTGGTATGGGATGGCTACACCTTC.

This clonotype was seen many times. The chain employs TRBV7-3 and TRBJ1-1; a possible D gene is TRBD1 (5 bases). The CDR3 consists of 13 residues. Germline CDR1 is SGHTA and CDR2 is FQGTGA. V lost 5 bases and J 1 base, leaving 8 bases between the germline ends. The CDR3 protein is CASSARGNTEAFF. The CDR3 DNA is TGTGCCAGCAGCGCAAGGGGGAACACTGAAGCTTTCTTT.

The rearrangement uses TRBV11-2 and TRBJ2-1, with TRBD2 as a possible D gene (5 bases). V shed 0 bases and J shed 6 bases, with 9 bases lying between them. The CDR3 runs 14 residues. The germline V gene encodes CDR1 SGHAT and CDR2 FQNNGV. Here the CDR3 reads CASSLETLVNEQFF. The CDR3 region has the DNA TGTGCCAGCAGCTTAGAAACACTAGTCAATGAGCAGTTCTTC. Full variable domain (rest looked up from reference TRBV11-2 and TRBJ2-1): EAGVAQSPRYKIIEKRQSVAFWCNPISGHATLYWYQQILGQGPKLLIQFQNNGVVDDSQLPKDRFSAERLKGVDSTLKIQPAKLEDSAVYLCASSLETLVNEQFFGPGTRLTVL.

The chain recombines TRBV11-3 with TRBJ2-1; 11 bases fit TRBD2. Germline-derived CDR1 and CDR2 are SGHNT and YENEEA. The CDR3 loop spans 17 amino acids. Losses at the gene ends were 5 bases for V and 8 bases for J; bases not matched to a gene: 14. The CDR3 nucleotides are TGTGCCAGCAGCCCCGGAGGTAGCGGGAGGGCCCTCCATGAGCAGTTCTTC. Residues: CASSPGGSGRALHEQFF.

This rearrangement joins TRBV5-1 to TRBJ2-1; D possibly corresponds to TRBD1 (6 bases). Germline V CDR1 and CDR2: SGHRS, YFSETQ. This CDR3 comprises 16 residues. V was clipped by 0 bases and J by 4 bases, with 14 bases between them. The CDR3 DNA reads TGCGCCAGCAGCTTGGAGGCAGGGGTTTGGTACAATGAGCAGTTCTTC. Amino acids: CASSLEAGVWYNEQFF.